Each of the 20 T cell receptor beta chains below was sequenced from the same sample in a study of tumor-infiltrating lymphocytes in localized non-small cell lung cancer. Clones were sequenced by immunoSEQ multiplex PCR, and TCRdb holds only the in-frame ones, with some missing. Of a few thousand clones in the sample, 79% were seen once. Material: uninvolved lung tissue not adjacent to the tumor. Receptors were obtained from a human donor with non-small cell lung cancer.

This clone turned up a few times. V and J are TRBV5-1 and TRBJ1-1; TRBD1 agrees at 7 bases. Germline V gene data show CDR1 as SGHRS and CDR2 as YFSETQ. CDR3 size: 14 residues. The trim removed 4 bases at V and 1 base at J, leaving 4 bases unmatched. Here the CDR3 reads CASSAGQENTEAFF. In DNA, the CDR3 is TGCGCCAGCAGCGCCGGACAGGAGAACACTGAAGCTTTCTTT. Full variable domain (rest looked up from reference TRBV5-1 and TRBJ1-1): KAGVTQTPRYLIKTRGQQVTLSCSPISGHRSVSWYQQTPGQGLQFLFEYFSETQRNKGNFPGRFSGRQFSNSRSEMNVSTLELGDSALYLCASSAGQENTEAFFGQGTRLTVV.

This rearrangement joins TRBV5-1 to TRBJ2-3; no definite D call. V lost 2 bases, J lost 6 bases, and 7 bases lay in between. In germline, CDR1 is SGHRS, CDR2 YFSETQ. CDR3 length equals 12 residues. CDR3 in DNA: TGCGCCAGCAGCTTTGGAGAGGATACGCAGTATTTT. Amino acid sequence: CASSFGEDTQYF.

This clone has just a few counts. The J gene is TRBJ1-1, the V gene TRBV30; D gene uncertain. Germline CDR1 is GTSNPN and CDR2 is SVGIG (reference sequence). Trimming cost V 0 bases and J 1 base, with 6 bases left between them. The CDR3 is made up of 13 amino acids. DNA for the CDR3: TGTGCCTGGAGTGTCGCAAGGAACACTGAAGCTTTCTTT. Its translation is CAWSVARNTEAFF. Variable domain in full (rest from reference TRBV30 and TRBJ1-1): SQTIHQWPATLVQPVGSPLSLECTVEGTSNPNLYWYRQAAGRGLQLLFYSVGIGQISSEVPQNLSASRPQDRQFILSSKKLLLSDSGFYLCAWSVARNTEAFFGQGTRLTVV.

The chain has TRBV25-1 and TRBJ1-5, with 8 bases fitting TRBD1. Germline-derived CDR1 and CDR2 are MGHDK and SYGVNS. The CDR3 contains 15 residues. J gave up 5 bases and V 3 bases, and 6 bases lay outside the gene matches. The CDR3: CASSEDRDRHQPQHF. In DNA form, the CDR3 reads TGTGCCAGCAGTGAGGACCGGGACAGGCATCAGCCCCAGCATTTT.

This chain links TRBV5-1 with TRBJ2-7; D possibly corresponds to TRBD1 (7 bases). V lost 2 bases and J lost 0, with 15 bases in between. This CDR3 is built from 16 residues. CDR1 is SGHRS, CDR2 YFSETQ, per germline. The CDR3 DNA is TGCGCCAGCAGCTTAGGCGGAGGGGGCATCTCCTACGAGCAGTACTTC. It is translated as CASSLGGGGISYEQYF.

The rearrangement uses TRBV6-1 and TRBJ1-6, with a weak D call TRBD1 (5 bases). The length of the CDR3 is 15 residues. V dropped 5 bases and J dropped 8 bases, with 16 bases sitting between them. Germline CDR1 and CDR2: MNHNS and SASEGT. Here the CDR3 DNA reads TGTGCCAGCAGTATACAGGTCGGGCTGGATTCACCCCTCCACTTT. This translates into CASSIQVGLDSPLHF.

This clone was seen once. The chain couples TRBV30 to TRBJ2-7; D is uncertain. Germline lookup yields CDR1 GTSNPN and CDR2 SVGIG (reference sequence). With 0 bases removed from V and 2 bases from J, the gap between germline ends came to 8 bases. This CDR3 comprises 13 residues. The CDR3 region is CAWSVIRTYEQYF. In DNA form, the CDR3 reads TGTGCCTGGAGTGTAATCAGAACCTACGAGCAGTACTTC.

The chain couples TRBV4-1 to TRBJ2-3; the D is unclear. Germline CDR1 is MGHRA and CDR2 is YSYEKL. The V gene lost 2 bases and the J gene lost 0 bases, with 9 bases spanning the gap. CDR3 length: 15 residues. The CDR3, as DNA: TGCGCCAGCAGCCAATTTCCGGGTAGCACAGATACGCAGTATTTT. It is translated as CASSQFPGSTDTQYF.

V and J are TRBV11-2 and TRBJ2-7; 11 bases fit TRBD1. Trimming at V came to 0 bases and at J to 4 bases, leaving 11 bases not matched to a gene. In germline, CDR1 is SGHAT, CDR2 FQNNGV. This CDR3 is built from 18 residues. CDR3 DNA: TGTGCCAGCAGCTTAGACCGGAACTCCGGGACAGGGGGATACGAGCAGTACTTC. Translated, it gives CASSLDRNSGTGGYEQYF.

The chain uses TRBV2 and TRBJ1-4, with D hard to call. This CDR3 has 14 amino acids. Between the trimmed V and J ends, which lost 6 bases and 0 bases, there was a span of 8 bases. Germline values: CDR1 SNHLY, CDR2 FYNNEI. CDR3 residues: CASSVRATNEKLFF. For the CDR3, the DNA is TGTGCCAGCAGCGTTAGAGCAACTAATGAAAAACTGTTTTTT.

The V and J genes are TRBV11-2 and TRBJ2-1; 9 positions match TRBD1. Trimming cost V 5 bases and J 5 bases; bases outside gene matches: 7. This CDR3 comprises 15 residues. The germline V gene has CDR1 SGHAT and CDR2 FQNNGV. The CDR3 DNA sequence: TGTGCCAGCAGCCGACCCAGGGACAGGGACAATGAGCAGTTCTTC. Its protein is CASSRPRDRDNEQFF. Full variable domain (remainder filled in from reference TRBV11-2 and TRBJ2-1): EAGVAQSPRYKIIEKRQSVAFWCNPISGHATLYWYQQILGQGPKLLIQFQNNGVVDDSQLPKDRFSAERLKGVDSTLKIQPAKLEDSAVYLCASSRPRDRDNEQFFGPGTRLTVL.

The chain has TRBV7-3 and TRBJ2-3; the D call may be TRBD1 or TRBD2 (5 bases each). With 5 bases removed from V and 0 bases from J, the gap between germline ends came to 15 bases. The CDR3 spans 16 residues. Germline-derived CDR1 and CDR2 are SGHTA and FQGTGA. Here the CDR3 DNA reads TGTGCCAGCAGCCCGTTGGGGCGGGCTAGCACAGATACGCAGTATTTT. Its translation: CASSPLGRASTDTQYF.

The rearrangement uses TRBV7-8 and TRBJ2-7; TRBD1 aligns across 7 bases. Per the germline V gene, CDR1 is SGHVS and CDR2 is FQNEAQ. The CDR3 covers 14 residues. V shed 1 base and J 3 bases; nucleotides not matched to a gene: 3. The CDR3 loop reads CASSLGQGNYEQYF. In DNA, the CDR3 is TGTGCCAGCAGCTTAGGACAGGGTAACTACGAGCAGTACTTC.

By frequency in the sample, this clone is medium-sized (0.01 to 0.1%). V usage is TRBV6-6 and J usage is TRBJ2-5; 11 bases line up with TRBD1. Per the germline V gene, CDR1 is MNHNY and CDR2 is SVGAGI (reference sequence). The CDR3 runs to 13 residues. Trimming at V came to 8 bases and at J to 5 bases, leaving 4 bases not matched to a gene. This CDR3 reads CASRDRGRETQYF. The CDR3 DNA reads TGTGCCAGCCGGGACAGGGGGAGGGAGACCCAGTACTTC.

CDR3: CASSPPRDPKLEQYF. For the CDR3, the DNA is TGTGCCAGCTCACCACCCAGGGACCCAAAGTTGGAGCAGTACTTC. The chain is built from TRBV18 and TRBJ2-7, with D possibly called TRBD1 or TRBD2 (5 bases each). V was pared by 0 bases and J by 7 bases, with 16 bases between. Per the germline V gene, CDR1 is KGHSH and CDR2 is LQKENI. The CDR3 sequence is 15 residues long.

The chain joins TRBV9 to TRBJ2-7, with TRBD2 matching 10 bases. The germline CDR1 and CDR2 sequences are SGDLS and YYNGEE. V dropped 0 bases and J dropped 3; count of bases not matched to a gene: 9. The CDR3 is made up of 17 amino acids. The CDR3 spells CASSVGDGLAAHYEQYF. In DNA form, the CDR3 reads TGTGCCAGCAGCGTAGGGGATGGACTAGCGGCCCACTACGAGCAGTACTTC.

This clone is a singleton in its sample. This CDR3 reads CASSLGWSTDTQYF. The CDR3 coding sequence is TGTGCCAGCAGCTTAGGGTGGAGCACAGATACGCAGTATTTT. The chain employs TRBV7-9 and TRBJ2-3; D is unresolved. Germline V lookup: CDR1 SEHNR, CDR2 FQNEAQ (reference sequence). The CDR3 has 14 amino acids. V shed 1 base and J shed 0 bases, with 5 bases lying between them.

The chain recombines TRBV19 with TRBJ1-3; D gene ambiguous. This CDR3 comprises 13 residues. The V gene's germline CDR1 is LNHDA and CDR2 SQIVND (reference sequence). The V end lost 2 bases, the J end lost 1 base, and 3 bases lay between the germline ends. CDR3 sequence (DNA): TGTGCCAGTAGTATACAGTCTGGAAACACCATATATTTT. Translation: CASSIQSGNTIYF.

With regard to this clone: The same CDR3 arises from other DNA sequences in this sample as well. The rearrangement links TRBV6-1 to TRBJ1-4, with a possible D match to TRBD1 (6 bases). CDR1 is MNHNS, CDR2 SASEGT, per germline. Trimming stripped 6 bases from V and 3 bases from J, with 11 bases between. The CDR3 has 14 residues. The CDR3 reads CASSLQGSNEKLFF. The DNA for the CDR3 is TGTGCCAGCAGCCTACAGGGTTCTAATGAAAAACTGTTTTTT.

The chain couples TRBV9 to TRBJ2-3, with D perhaps TRBD1 or TRBD2 (5 bases each). This CDR3 has 16 amino acids. V was cut by 0 bases and J by 9 bases, with 20 bases left in between. Looked up from germline, CDR1 is SGDLS and CDR2 is YYNGEE. CDR3 in amino acids: CASSVGETPTWGTQYF. The CDR3 bases are TGTGCCAGCAGCGTAGGGGAGACACCGACCTGGGGGACGCAGTATTTT.